Included here is one TCR beta chain sequence, with context. The antigen is unknown. These data are taken from a study of cytomegalovirus exposure and HLA in healthy donors. General observations from the study: Association of roughly 17,000 TCR beta sequences with HLA alleles was found at 0.05 false discovery rate in a later analysis. What TCR beta sequences reportedly achieved was accurate prediction of HLA-A and HLA-B alleles in most subjects. A later analysis found TCR association rates differed by HLA locus, highest for DRB1 and lowest for HLA-C.

The PCR contained 60 Vbeta and 13 Jbeta primers. As handled by the study authors: Among the unique TCR beta chains that a later analysis counted, about 81 million in all, 10 million to 14 million were shared. Clones were sequenced by immunoSEQ multiplex PCR, and TCRdb holds only the in-frame ones, with some missing. V, J and clone size are those of that table, while D and trimming were read from the DNA. The top ten hold 1.3% of the sample, which has more than 110,000 clones, 70% to 75% seen once. V was clipped by 4 bases and J by 1 base; unmatched bases: 6. CDR3 size: 17 residues. Germline CDR1 and CDR2: MGHRA and YSYEKL.

Material for sequencing was PBMCs. This sequence joins TRBV4-1 and TRBJ2-5; TRBD2 matches 13 bases. The sequence came from a woman in her 40s in good health and CMV-seronegative. CDR3 sequence reads: CASSLGTSGVLQETQYF. CDR3 bases: TGCGCCAGCAGCCTCGGGACTAGCGGGGTGCTCCAAGAGACCCAGTACTTC.